Shown below are 31 T cell receptor beta chains from a single sample sequenced in a study of blood T cell repertoires in COVID-19. Produced via immunoSEQ multiplex PCR; TCRdb's table is partial and in-frame only. The sample includes more than 150,000 clones, approximately 85% of them seen just once. The sample comprised peripheral blood. The source is a woman over 75 with acute or convalescent COVID-19.

This clone was detected only a few times. The chain links TRBV7-2 to TRBJ1-5; 8 bases match TRBD1. This CDR3 is built from 15 residues. V lost 5 bases to trimming and J lost 6 bases; unmatched junction nucleotides: 9. Germline V gives CDR1 SGHTA, CDR2 FQGNSA. For the CDR3, the DNA is TGTGCCAGCAGCACAGGGGGGGGTTTCTTTCAGCCCCAGCATTTT. Translating gives CASSTGGGFFQPQHF.

The chain is built from TRBV4-3 and TRBJ2-7, with 10 positions matching TRBD2. The CDR3 spans 16 residues. The germline V gene has CDR1 LGHNA and CDR2 YSLEER. V lost 1 base and J lost 4; bases outside the gene matches: 7. The CDR3 coding sequence is TGCGCCAGCAGCCAAGTAGTTGGTAGCGGGGGGTACGAGCAGTACTTC. Residues: CASSQVVGSGGYEQYF.

V is TRBV25-1 and J is TRBJ1-2, with a possible D match to TRBD1 (6 bases). V was trimmed by 5 bases and J by 4 bases, leaving 17 bases between them. The CDR3 has 15 residues. The V gene's germline CDR1 is MGHDK and CDR2 SYGVNS. The CDR3 DNA reads TGTGCCAGCAGTCGAAGTACAGGGTCGGGCTATGGCTACACCTTC. Protein: CASSRSTGSGYGYTF.

The gene calls are TRBV6-2 or TRBV6-3 and TRBJ1-5; 7 bases map to TRBD1. The CDR3 is 16 residues long. Germline CDR1 and CDR2: MNHEY and SVGEGT. V lost 6 bases and J lost 1; bases outside the gene matches: 9. As DNA, the CDR3 is TGTGCCAGCAGCCATACAGGGGCTGAAAGCAATCAGCCCCAGCATTTT. Its translation is CASSHTGAESNQPQHF.

This chain uses TRBV11-2 with TRBJ2-1; TRBD2 matches 9 bases. The CDR3 runs to 16 residues. The germline V gene encodes CDR1 SGHAT and CDR2 FQNNGV. J lost 2 bases, V lost 5 bases, and 7 bases had no gene match. CDR3 residues: CASSLQGLATYNEQFF. CDR3 coding DNA: TGTGCCAGCAGCCTACAAGGACTAGCGACCTACAATGAGCAGTTCTTC.

This chain links TRBV11-2 with TRBJ2-2; tentatively, D is TRBD2 (6 bases). CDR3 length: 16 amino acids. V was cut by 6 bases and J by 6 bases, with 20 bases left in between. CDR1 and CDR2 from the germline V gene are SGHAT and FQNNGV. The CDR3 is CASRSNVGGRAGELFF. The CDR3 coding sequence is TGTGCCAGCAGGAGCAACGTGGGGGGAAGGGCCGGGGAGCTGTTTTTT.

V and J are TRBV4-1 and TRBJ2-2, with TRBD2 as a possible D gene (6 bases). This CDR3 region has 14 residues. The V end was cut by 0 bases, the J end by 6 bases, with 8 bases between. Germline assignment: CDR1 MGHRA and CDR2 YSYEKL. CDR3 amino acids: CASSQDSGAGELFF. In DNA form, the CDR3 reads TGCGCCAGCAGCCAAGATTCGGGGGCCGGGGAGCTGTTTTTT.

This clone was counted a single time. This rearrangement joins TRBV7-8 to TRBJ2-7; the match to TRBD1 covers 8 bases. This CDR3 has 15 amino acids. The ends lost 5 bases at V and 4 bases at J; junction bases unmatched: 10. CDR1 is SGHVS and CDR2 is FQNEAQ in the germline V gene. CDR3 sequence: CASSGRTGSPYEQYF. In nucleotides, the CDR3 is TGTGCCAGCAGCGGCCGGACAGGGTCACCTTACGAGCAGTACTTC.

The chain joins TRBV9 to TRBJ2-2, with D possibly matching TRBD1 (6 bases). CDR1 and CDR2 from the germline V gene are SGDLS and YYNGEE. The V and J ends lost 3 bases and 2 bases respectively, with 14 bases between them. The CDR3 has 16 amino acids. CDR3 DNA sequence: TGTGCCAGCAGCGCCACAGGGCAACGAAACACCGGGGAGCTGTTTTTT. Its translation: CASSATGQRNTGELFF.

In this sample, this clone turned up once. V gene TRBV18 combines with J gene TRBJ1-4; D is unclear. The ends were cut back, 3 bases at V and 0 bases at J, with 11 bases in the middle. Per the germline V gene, CDR1 is KGHSH and CDR2 is LQKENI. This CDR3 spans 16 amino acids. The CDR3 is CASSPFGTSTNEKLFF. In DNA, the CDR3 is TGTGCCAGCTCACCGTTTGGTACTTCAACTAATGAAAAACTGTTTTTT.

This chain links TRBV19 with TRBJ2-5; 11 bases match TRBD1. This CDR3 spans 14 amino acids. The germline CDR1 and CDR2 sequences are LNHDA and SQIVND (reference sequence). V shed 6 bases and J 5 bases; nucleotides not matched to a gene: 5. As DNA, the CDR3 is TGTGCCAGTAGGTCGGGACAGGGGGGGGAGACCCAGTACTTC. It yields the protein CASRSGQGGETQYF.

J is TRBJ1-4 and V is TRBV28; 7 positions agree with TRBD1. The germline V gene has CDR1 MDHEN and CDR2 SYDVKM. The CDR3 totals 15 residues. V trimming: 1 base; J trimming: 7 bases; junction bases outside the gene matches: 6. The CDR3 loop is CASSLFGQASEKLFF. The CDR3 DNA reads as TGTGCCAGCAGTTTATTCGGACAGGCAAGTGAAAAACTGTTTTTT.

A single count supports this clone. V and J are TRBV5-4 and TRBJ2-3; no firm D call. Trimming pared 3 bases from V and 1 base from J, leaving 6 bases between. This CDR3 comprises 13 residues. The germline gives CDR1 SGHNT, CDR2 YYREEE (reference sequence). CDR3 sequence reads: CASSYFGTDTQYF. DNA for the CDR3: TGTGCCAGCAGCTACTTCGGCACAGATACGCAGTATTTT.

This sequence joins TRBV25-1 and TRBJ2-5; the match to TRBD1 covers 8 bases. V was pared by 5 bases and J by 12 bases, with 8 bases of the junction left unmatched. This CDR3 is 12 amino acids long. Per germline, CDR1 MGHDK and CDR2 SYGVNS. The CDR3 sequence: CASSTPGQGEYF. The CDR3 region has the DNA TGTGCCAGCAGTACACCAGGACAGGGCGAGTACTTC.

This clone came up a few times. The chain combines TRBV30 with TRBJ1-1, with D tentatively TRBD1 (5 bases). Germline loops: CDR1 GTSNPN, CDR2 SVGIG (reference sequence). CDR3 length equals 13 residues. V was clipped by 3 bases and J by 8 bases, with 16 bases between them. The CDR3 DNA is TGTGCCTGGAGCAAAACACCGCAGGGAGAAGCTTTCTTT. Translating it yields CAWSKTPQGEAFF.

The chain is built from TRBV5-1 and TRBJ2-1; 7 bases match TRBD1. Trimming at V came to 0 bases and at J to 9 bases, leaving 9 bases not matched to a gene. The CDR3 length is 15 residues. The germline V gene has CDR1 SGHRS and CDR2 YFSETQ. The CDR3 here is CASSLDRTGGGEQFF. In DNA, the CDR3 is TGCGCCAGCAGCTTGGACAGGACAGGCGGAGGTGAGCAGTTCTTC.

The genes are TRBV18 and TRBJ1-1, with D unclear. Germline lookup yields CDR1 KGHSH and CDR2 LQKENI. The CDR3 sequence is 11 residues long. The V end lost 5 bases, the J end lost 6 bases, and 7 bases lay between the germline ends. CDR3 DNA: TGTGCCAGCTCAACGGGGTCTGAAGCTTTCTTT. This sequence encodes CASSTGSEAFF.

V and J are TRBV7-9 and TRBJ2-3; D is perhaps TRBD1 (6 bases). The germline CDR1 and CDR2 sequences are SEHNR and FQNEAQ (reference sequence). V shed 3 bases and J shed 3 bases, with 10 bases lying between them. This CDR3 comprises 14 residues. The CDR3 loop is CASSLAGDTDTQYF. Here the CDR3 DNA reads TGTGCCAGCAGCTTGGCAGGGGATACAGATACGCAGTATTTT.

This chain connects TRBV18 to TRBJ2-5; a weak D match, TRBD2 (9 bases). The germline gives CDR1 KGHSH, CDR2 LQKENI. This CDR3 contains 15 residues. The ends were cut back, 4 bases at V and 4 bases at J, with 16 bases in the middle. The CDR3 protein is CASSLSSGTGETQYF. The CDR3 bases are TGTGCCAGCTCACTCTCTAGCGGGACAGGAGAGACCCAGTACTTC.

The chain employs TRBV9 and TRBJ2-1, with TRBD2 matching 7 bases. The CDR3 contains 15 residues. V was clipped by 4 bases and J by 4 bases; unmatched bases: 8. Germline lookup yields CDR1 SGDLS and CDR2 YYNGEE. This CDR3 reads CASSPFRRGYNEQFF. CDR3 nucleotide sequence: TGTGCCAGCAGCCCCTTCAGGCGGGGGTACAATGAGCAGTTCTTC.

The chain carries TRBV19 and TRBJ1-2; 7 bases align to TRBD1. V lost 6 bases, J lost 3 bases, and 4 bases stayed unmatched. CDR1 LNHDA and CDR2 SQIVND come from the germline V gene (reference sequence). This CDR3 is built from 13 residues. The CDR3 loop is CASSTGTDYGYTF. The CDR3 coding sequence is TGTGCCAGTAGCACCGGGACAGACTATGGCTACACCTTC.

The chain couples TRBV5-1 to TRBJ1-4, with 10 bases lining up with TRBD1. The CDR3 sequence is 14 residues long. The germline V gene encodes CDR1 SGHRS and CDR2 YFSETQ. Unmatched junction bases numbered 5, after V lost 4 bases and J lost 8 bases. The CDR3 DNA follows: TGCGCCAGCAGCAACCGGGACAGGGGCGAAAAACTGTTTTTT. This gives the protein CASSNRDRGEKLFF. The full variable domain, with the rest looked up from reference TRBV5-1 and TRBJ1-4, is KAGVTQTPRYLIKTRGQQVTLSCSPISGHRSVSWYQQTPGQGLQFLFEYFSETQRNKGNFPGRFSGRQFSNSRSEMNVSTLELGDSALYLCASSNRDRGEKLFFGSGTQLSVL.

V usage is TRBV29-1 and J usage is TRBJ1-1; TRBD1 aligns across 10 bases. Trimming at V came to 5 bases and at J to 6 bases, leaving 3 bases not matched to a gene. CDR3 length: 12 amino acids. Germline V gene data show CDR1 as SQVTM and CDR2 as ANQGSEA. Here the CDR3 reads CSVPGQGPEAFF. DNA for the CDR3: TGCAGCGTTCCGGGACAGGGGCCTGAAGCTTTCTTT.

The chain is built from TRBV6-5 and TRBJ2-7, with a possible D match to TRBD2 (5 bases). V lost 2 bases and J 2 bases, leaving 16 bases between the germline ends. Looked up from germline, CDR1 is MNHEY and CDR2 is SVGAGI. CDR3 size: 16 residues. Here the CDR3 DNA reads TGTGCCAGCAGTTACGGTCGTCCGCAGGAGGCCTACGAGCAGTACTTC. This sequence encodes CASSYGRPQEAYEQYF.

The chain combines TRBV3-1 (or the pseudogene TRBV3-2) with TRBJ1-1; 7 bases map to TRBD1. This CDR3 region has 12 residues. V lost 4 bases to trimming and J lost 4 bases; unmatched junction nucleotides: 0. Germline CDR1 is LGHDT and CDR2 is YNNKEL (reference sequence). The chain's CDR3 is CASSPGGTEAFF. CDR3 in DNA: TGTGCCAGCAGCCCAGGGGGCACTGAAGCTTTCTTT.

The chain has TRBV27 and TRBJ1-1; 8 nucleotides match TRBD1. Trimming removed 7 bases from V and 1 base from J; junction bases left unmatched: 2. This CDR3 region has 13 residues. CDR1 is MNHEY, CDR2 SMNVEV, per germline (reference sequence). CDR3 DNA sequence: TGTGCCAGCAAACAGGGGGGGAACACTGAAGCTTTCTTT. Protein: CASKQGGNTEAFF.

The rearrangement links TRBV10-2 to TRBJ1-1; D is undetermined. The CDR3 runs 14 residues. The V gene's germline CDR1 is WSHSY and CDR2 SAAADI. Trimming cost V 0 bases and J 3 bases, with 8 bases left between them. CDR3 residues: CASSESRPDTEAFF. The CDR3, as DNA: TGCGCCAGCAGTGAGTCGAGGCCGGACACTGAAGCTTTCTTT.

V usage is TRBV2 and J usage is TRBJ2-1, with 8 bases lining up with TRBD1. V trimming: 6 bases; J trimming: 15 bases; junction bases outside the gene matches: 16. The CDR3 spans 14 residues. Germline-derived CDR1 and CDR2 are SNHLY and FYNNEI. In DNA, the CDR3 is TGTGCCAGCAGCCAAACCCCGACAGGGGTCCTCGCGTTCTTC. This translates into CASSQTPTGVLAFF.

V gene TRBV5-4 combines with J gene TRBJ2-3; 11 positions agree with TRBD2. This CDR3 contains 15 residues. The V gene's germline CDR1 is SGHNT and CDR2 YYREEE (reference sequence). Trimming removed 3 bases from V and 0 bases from J; junction bases left unmatched: 0. The CDR3 nucleotides read TGTGCCAGCAGCTGGACTAGCGGGAGCACAGATACGCAGTATTTT. Its protein is CASSWTSGSTDTQYF.

The chain links TRBV19 to TRBJ1-5; 9 nucleotides agree with TRBD1. This CDR3 has 13 amino acids. Trimming removed 11 bases from V and 7 bases from J; junction bases left unmatched: 9. Looked up from germline, CDR1 is LNHDA and CDR2 is SQIVND (reference sequence). The CDR3 sequence is CASSQGAQQPQHF. In DNA form, the CDR3 reads TGTGCCTCCTCACAGGGGGCTCAACAGCCCCAGCATTTT. Based on the CDR3 plus reference TRBV19 and TRBJ1-5, the full variable domain is DGGITQSPKYLFRKEGQNVTLSCEQNLNHDAMYWYRQDPGQGLRLIYYSQIVNDFQKGDIAEGYSVSREKKESFPLTVTSAQKNPTAFYLCASSQGAQQPQHFGDGTRLSIL.

This rearrangement joins TRBV11-2 to TRBJ2-3; 13 nucleotides agree with TRBD2. Germline V gene sequence: CDR1 SGHAT, CDR2 FQNNGV. V trimming: 2 bases; J trimming: 5 bases; junction bases outside the gene matches: 4. The length of the CDR3 is 16 residues. CDR3 sequence reads: CASSLTSGGAGDTQYF. For the CDR3, the DNA is TGTGCCAGCAGCTTAACTAGCGGGGGGGCCGGAGATACGCAGTATTTT.